Shown below are 22 T cell receptor beta chains from a single sample sequenced in a study of T-cell memory formation after mild COVID-19. TCRdb recomputed calls from the 5' RACE reads with MiXCR, one row per CDR3 protein. Seen here are about 470,000 distinct CDR3 sequences, 20% to 25% observed once, and the top ten hold around an eighth. Material for sequencing was PBMCs or a T cell subset sorted from them (not recorded which). All receptors derive from an adult woman who had mild COVID-19 (a few samples of this study predate the infection). Cell type and time point are not known.

With respect to this clonotype: Mismatch with germline at one junction end may stem from a read error. The chain links TRBV4-2 to TRBJ2-7, with a weak D call TRBD2 (5 bases). In germline, CDR1 is LGHNA, CDR2 YNFKEQ. The CDR3 length is 15 residues. The CDR3 sequence is CASSQDFPSDYGQYF. The CDR3 nucleotides are TGTGCCAGCAGCCAAGATTTTCCTAGTGACTACGGGCAGTACTTC.

The chain joins TRBV9 to TRBJ1-3, with D perhaps matching TRBD1 (6 bases). CDR3 length equals 15 residues. Germline V gene sequence: CDR1 SGDLS, CDR2 YYNGEE. V lost 2 bases, J lost 2 bases, and 11 bases lay in between. CDR3 nucleotides: TGTGCCAGCAGCGTTACAGGGTTAGCTGGAAACACCATATATTTT. Encoded protein: CASSVTGLAGNTIYF.

This clonotype was observed at least ten times. The chain links TRBV7-2 to TRBJ2-7, with TRBD2 matching over 11 bases. There are 14 residues in the CDR3. Unmatched junction bases numbered 4, after V lost 5 bases and J lost 4 bases. Germline V gives CDR1 SGHTA, CDR2 FQGNSA. This CDR3 reads CASSRTSGLYEQYF. Here the CDR3 DNA reads TGTGCCAGCAGCCGGACTAGCGGGTTGTACGAGCAGTACTTC.

The chain couples TRBV4-2 to TRBJ2-7, with a tentative D call TRBD1 (5 bases). The CDR3 consists of 13 residues. CDR1 and CDR2 from the germline V gene are LGHNA and YNFKEQ. The V end lost 1 base, the J end lost 5 bases, and 9 bases lay between the germline ends. CDR3 DNA sequence: TGTGCCAGCAGCCAAGCAGGGTTCGACGAGCAGTACTTC. The encoded protein is CASSQAGFDEQYF.

V usage is TRBV5-1 and J usage is TRBJ2-5; 8 bases match TRBD2. With V trimmed by 6 bases and J by 2 bases, 9 bases remained unmatched. This CDR3 has 15 amino acids. Per the germline V gene, CDR1 is SGHRS and CDR2 is YFSETQ. For the CDR3, the DNA is TGCGCCAGCACCGATAGCGGGGCACCGCAAGAGACCCAGTACTTC. This sequence encodes CASTDSGAPQETQYF.

The CDR3 here is CASSTVGQAVYEQYF. The CDR3 DNA reads TGTGCCAGCAGCACTGTGGGACAGGCCGTCTACGAGCAGTACTTC. This chain links TRBV2 with TRBJ2-7; 8 bases agree with TRBD1. CDR1 is SNHLY, CDR2 FYNNEI, per germline. Trimming cost V 6 bases and J 3 bases; bases outside gene matches: 10. The CDR3 loop spans 15 amino acids. The variable domain in full, with the rest retrieved from reference TRBV2 and TRBJ2-7, is EPEVTQTPSHQVTQMGQEVILRCVPISNHLYFYWYRQILGQKVEFLVSFYNNEISEKSEIFDDQFSVERPDGSNFTLKIRSTKLEDSAMYFCASSTVGQAVYEQYFGPGTRLTVT.

V and J are TRBV12-3 or TRBV12-4 and TRBJ2-4; no definite D call. The CDR3 loop spans 13 amino acids. The V and J ends lost 2 bases and 6 bases respectively, with 8 bases between them. The CDR3 reads CASSLNRGNIQYF. The CDR3, as DNA: TGTGCCAGCAGTTTAAACAGAGGAAACATTCAGTACTTC.

J is TRBJ1-1 and V is TRBV30; weak D call: TRBD1 (5 bases). Germline loops: CDR1 GTSNPN, CDR2 SVGIG (reference sequence). V lost 4 bases and J 4 bases, leaving 19 bases between the germline ends. CDR3 length: 15 amino acids. The CDR3: CAWKDWGGSSTEAFF. The CDR3 DNA is TGTGCCTGGAAGGATTGGGGGGGGTCCAGCACTGAAGCTTTCTTT. Using reference TRBV30 and TRBJ1-1 for the parts outside the CDR3, the full variable domain is SQTIHQWPATLVQPVGSPLSLECTVEGTSNPNLYWYRQAAGRGLQLLFYSVGIGQISSEVPQNLSASRPQDRQFILSSKKLLLSDSGFYLCAWKDWGGSSTEAFFGQGTRLTVV.

The rearrangement joins TRBV29-1 to TRBJ2-5; the match to TRBD2 covers 10 bases. CDR3 length: 13 amino acids. Germline V gene lookup returns CDR1 SQVTM and CDR2 ANQGSEA. The J segment lost 2 bases and the V segment lost 7 bases, leaving 4 bases of the junction unmatched. The CDR3 DNA is TGCAGCGCCTTAGCGGGGGGACAAGAGACCCAGTACTTC. Amino acid sequence: CSALAGGQETQYF. Using reference TRBV29-1 and TRBJ2-5 for the parts outside the CDR3, the full variable domain is SAVISQKPSRDICQRGTSLTIQCQVDSQVTMMFWYRQQPGQSLTLIATANQGSEATYESGFVIDKFPISRPNLTFSTLTVSNMSPEDSSIYLCSALAGGQETQYFGPGTRLLVL.

This chain connects TRBV6-5 to TRBJ2-3; TRBD2 matches 16 bases. Losses at the gene ends were 0 bases for V and 6 bases for J; bases not matched to a gene: 9. This CDR3 contains 19 residues. The germline V gene has CDR1 MNHEY and CDR2 SVGAGI. CDR3 DNA sequence: TGTGCCAGCAGTTACTCTGGGACTAGCGGGAGGGCCGGAGTGGATACGCAGTATTTT. The encoded protein is CASSYSGTSGRAGVDTQYF.

This sequence joins TRBV6-6 and TRBJ1-5, with 10 bases that match TRBD1. Germline loops: CDR1 MNHNY, CDR2 SVGAGI (reference sequence). V shed 5 bases, J shed 2 bases, and the junction held 6 bases outside the gene matches. The CDR3 runs to 16 residues. DNA of the CDR3: TGTGCCAGCAGTATTTCCGGGACAGGGGGCAATCAGCCCCAGCATTTT. Encoded protein: CASSISGTGGNQPQHF.

The chain carries TRBV20-1 and TRBJ2-1; no reliable D call. This CDR3 region has 13 residues. Germline assignment: CDR1 DFQATT and CDR2 SNEGSKA (reference sequence). The V end was cut by 3 bases, the J end by 1 base, with 7 bases between. In DNA, the CDR3 is TGCAGTGCTAGGAAGCCGTCCTACAATGAGCAGTTCTTC. Translating it yields CSARKPSYNEQFF.

The chain has TRBV12-3 or TRBV12-4 and TRBJ2-7; D is possibly TRBD1 or TRBD2 (5 bases each). This CDR3 spans 13 amino acids. Trimming left V 4 bases short and J 7 bases short, with 14 bases between. The CDR3, as DNA: TGTGCCAGCAGTTCCGCAGGGTGGGGGGAGCAGTACTTC. Protein: CASSSAGWGEQYF.

This clonotype was picked up a small number of times. This sequence joins TRBV7-9 and TRBJ1-4, with 7 bases fitting TRBD1. CDR1 is SEHNR, CDR2 FQNEAQ, per germline (reference sequence). The CDR3 spans 18 residues. The J segment lost 3 bases and the V segment lost 0 bases, leaving 10 bases of the junction unmatched. The DNA for the CDR3 is TGTGCCAGCAGCTTAGCGAGACAGGGAGTGGAAGCTAATGAAAAACTGTTTTTT. Its protein product is CASSLARQGVEANEKLFF.

The chain carries TRBV7-8 and TRBJ2-4; D is perhaps TRBD1 (6 bases). V lost 6 bases and J 6 bases, leaving 24 bases between the germline ends. CDR1 SGHVS and CDR2 FQNEAQ come from the germline V gene. The CDR3 is 17 amino acids. CDR3 in amino acids: CASSPNRALPYLNIQYF. CDR3 sequence (DNA): TGTGCCAGCAGTCCAAACAGGGCCCTACCCTACCTAAACATTCAGTACTTC.

This clonotype was seen only a few times. The genes are TRBV5-1 and TRBJ2-1, with unresolved D. Germline CDR1 reads SGHRS; CDR2 reads YFSETQ. CDR3 length equals 17 residues. V was cut by 0 bases and J by 5 bases, with 18 bases left in between. In DNA form, the CDR3 reads TGCGCCAGCAGCTTGGGAATGGATACTATGCCCCACAATGAGCAGTTCTTC. Translated, it gives CASSLGMDTMPHNEQFF.

V is TRBV12-3 or TRBV12-4 and J is TRBJ2-7; TRBD1 might be the D (7 bases). The CDR3 has 14 amino acids. V was trimmed by 7 bases and J by 3 bases, leaving 16 bases between them. In nucleotides, the CDR3 is TGTGCCAGCAACTATCAGGGGGGTGACTACGAGCAGTACTTC. Its protein product is CASNYQGGDYEQYF.

Only a few counts were recorded for this clonotype. The chain uses TRBV5-1 and TRBJ1-5, with D possibly being TRBD1 (6 bases). V was shortened by 4 bases and J by 4 bases, with 15 bases between the two germline ends. The CDR3 sequence is 15 residues long. Germline V gene data show CDR1 as SGHRS and CDR2 as YFSETQ. CDR3 residues: CASSLTTGLNQPQHF. CDR3 in DNA: TGCGCCAGCAGCCTAACGACAGGACTAAATCAGCCCCAGCATTTT.

At least ten counts were recorded for this clonotype. The rearrangement uses TRBV3-1 and TRBJ2-7; either TRBD1 or TRBD2 may supply D (5 bases each). Germline V gene data show CDR1 as LGHDT and CDR2 as YNNKEL (reference sequence). V was trimmed by 6 bases and J by 2 bases, leaving 17 bases between them. The CDR3 is 15 amino acids. The CDR3 DNA is TGTGCCAGCAGACACCGGGACGGAGTCACCTACGAGCAGTACTTC. It specifies CASRHRDGVTYEQYF.

The rearrangement links TRBV20-1 to TRBJ1-3; D is unresolved. The CDR3 runs to 13 residues. The ends were cut back, 5 bases at V and 4 bases at J, with 12 bases in the middle. The germline V gene encodes CDR1 DFQATT and CDR2 SNEGSKA (reference sequence). The CDR3 DNA sequence: TGCAGTGCTTTGAACAGCGTAGGAAACACCATATATTTT. This sequence encodes CSALNSVGNTIYF.

This clonotype was counted a few times. The V and J genes are TRBV5-1 and TRBJ2-7; 12 positions match TRBD2. In germline, CDR1 is SGHRS, CDR2 YFSETQ. Germline trimming cut 0 bases from V and 5 bases from J; bases unmatched to any gene: 15. This CDR3 is built from 19 residues. In DNA form, the CDR3 reads TGCGCCAGCAGCTTGGTCTGGCTAGCGGGAGGGACCACTCGGGACGAGCAGTACTTC. Its protein is CASSLVWLAGGTTRDEQYF.

This clonotype appeared a few times. The gene calls are TRBV20-1 and TRBJ2-7; D is tentatively TRBD1 or TRBD2 (7 bases each). Germline V gene data show CDR1 as DFQATT and CDR2 as SNEGSKA (reference sequence). The CDR3 covers 15 residues. Trimming removed 2 bases at V and 1 base at J, with 15 bases between. The CDR3 spells CSARSGTEESYEQYF. The CDR3 DNA is TGCAGTGCTAGAAGCGGGACAGAGGAGTCCTACGAGCAGTACTTC.